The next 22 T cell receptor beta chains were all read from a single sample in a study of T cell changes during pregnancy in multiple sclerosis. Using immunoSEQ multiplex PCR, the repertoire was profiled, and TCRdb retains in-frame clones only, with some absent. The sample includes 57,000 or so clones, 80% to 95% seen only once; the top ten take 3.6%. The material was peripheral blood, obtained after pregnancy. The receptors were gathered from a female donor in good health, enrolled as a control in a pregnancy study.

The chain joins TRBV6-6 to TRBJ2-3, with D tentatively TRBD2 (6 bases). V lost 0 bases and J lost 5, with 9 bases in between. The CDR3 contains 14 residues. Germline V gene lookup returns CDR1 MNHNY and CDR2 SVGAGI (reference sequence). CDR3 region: CASSYSGGGDTQYF. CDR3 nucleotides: TGTGCCAGCAGTTACTCGGGGGGAGGAGATACGCAGTATTTT.

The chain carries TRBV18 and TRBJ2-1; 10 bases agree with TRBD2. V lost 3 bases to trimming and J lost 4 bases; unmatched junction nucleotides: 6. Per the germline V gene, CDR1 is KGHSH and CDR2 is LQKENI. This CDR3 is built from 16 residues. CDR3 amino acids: CASSPTAGGYYNEQFF. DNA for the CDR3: TGTGCCAGCTCACCTACAGCGGGAGGGTATTACAATGAGCAGTTCTTC.

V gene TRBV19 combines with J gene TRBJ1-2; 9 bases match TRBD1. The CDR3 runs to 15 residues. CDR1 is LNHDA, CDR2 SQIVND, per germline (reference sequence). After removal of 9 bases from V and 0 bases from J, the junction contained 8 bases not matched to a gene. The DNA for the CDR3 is TGTGCCAGCACCTTAGGGACAGGGACTAACTATGGCTACACCTTC. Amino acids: CASTLGTGTNYGYTF.

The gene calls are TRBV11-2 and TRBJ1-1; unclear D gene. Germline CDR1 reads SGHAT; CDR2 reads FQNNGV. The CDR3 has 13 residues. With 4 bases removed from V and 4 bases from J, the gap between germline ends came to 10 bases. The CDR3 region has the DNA TGTGCCAGCAGCTCCGGGGAGGCCACTGAAGCTTTCTTT. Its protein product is CASSSGEATEAFF.

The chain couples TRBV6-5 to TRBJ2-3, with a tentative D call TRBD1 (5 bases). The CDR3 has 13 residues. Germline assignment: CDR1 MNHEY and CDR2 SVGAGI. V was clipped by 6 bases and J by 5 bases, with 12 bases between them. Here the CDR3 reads CASRPTQGDTQYF. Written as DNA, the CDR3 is TGTGCCAGCAGGCCGACCCAGGGAGATACGCAGTATTTT.

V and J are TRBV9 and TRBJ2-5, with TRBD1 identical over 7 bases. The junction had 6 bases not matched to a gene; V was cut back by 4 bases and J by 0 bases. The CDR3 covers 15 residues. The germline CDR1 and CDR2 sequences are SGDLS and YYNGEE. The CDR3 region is CASSPLGGHQETQYF. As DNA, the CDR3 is TGTGCCAGCAGCCCACTAGGGGGCCACCAAGAGACCCAGTACTTC.

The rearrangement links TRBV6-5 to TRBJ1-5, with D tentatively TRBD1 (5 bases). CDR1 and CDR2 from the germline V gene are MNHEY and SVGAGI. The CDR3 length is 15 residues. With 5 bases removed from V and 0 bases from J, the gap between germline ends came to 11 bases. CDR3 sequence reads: CASSILRGSNQPQHF. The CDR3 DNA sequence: TGTGCCAGCAGTATACTTAGGGGTAGCAATCAGCCCCAGCATTTT.

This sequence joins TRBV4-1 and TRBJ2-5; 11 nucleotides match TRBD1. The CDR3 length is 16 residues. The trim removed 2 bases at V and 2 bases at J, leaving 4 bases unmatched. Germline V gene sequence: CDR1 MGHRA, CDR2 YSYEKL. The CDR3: CASSQMGQGGQETQYF. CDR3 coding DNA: TGCGCCAGCAGCCAAATGGGACAGGGGGGTCAAGAGACCCAGTACTTC.

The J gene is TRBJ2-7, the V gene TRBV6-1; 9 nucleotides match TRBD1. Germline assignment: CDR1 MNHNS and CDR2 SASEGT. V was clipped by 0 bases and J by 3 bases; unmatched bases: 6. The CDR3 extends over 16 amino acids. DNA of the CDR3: TGTGCCAGCAGTGAAGCCCCTTTGACAGGGGGCTACGAGCAGTACTTC. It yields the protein CASSEAPLTGGYEQYF.

CDR3 nucleotide sequence: TGTGCCAGCAGTTTCGGGGGGAAAGGGTACACTGAAGCTTTCTTT. It is translated as CASSFGGKGYTEAFF. The chain employs TRBV28 and TRBJ1-1; D possibly corresponds to TRBD1 (5 bases). The CDR3 loop spans 15 amino acids. Germline loops: CDR1 MDHEN, CDR2 SYDVKM. The V end lost 3 bases, the J end lost 3 bases, and 14 bases lay between the germline ends.

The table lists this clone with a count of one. The CDR3 is CASSSGGVGQPQHF. CDR3 DNA sequence: TGCGCCAGCAGCTCAGGGGGCGTCGGTCAGCCCCAGCATTTT. The chain employs TRBV5-1 and TRBJ1-5, with 8 bases identical to TRBD1. The junction had 5 bases not matched to a gene; V was cut back by 3 bases and J by 6 bases. The CDR3 contains 14 residues. CDR1 is SGHRS and CDR2 is YFSETQ in the germline V gene.

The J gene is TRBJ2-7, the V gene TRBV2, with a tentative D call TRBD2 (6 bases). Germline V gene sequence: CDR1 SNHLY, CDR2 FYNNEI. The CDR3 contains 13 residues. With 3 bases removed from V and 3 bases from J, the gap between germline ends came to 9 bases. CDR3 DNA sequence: TGTGCCAGCAGTGAGGTGACTAGCTACGAGCAGTACTTC. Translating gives CASSEVTSYEQYF.

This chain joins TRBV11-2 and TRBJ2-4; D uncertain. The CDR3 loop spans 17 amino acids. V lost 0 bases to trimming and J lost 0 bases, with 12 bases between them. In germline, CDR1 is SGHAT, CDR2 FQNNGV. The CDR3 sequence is CASSLDSNLLAKNIQYF. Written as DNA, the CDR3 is TGTGCCAGCAGCTTAGATTCGAATCTACTAGCCAAAAACATTCAGTACTTC.

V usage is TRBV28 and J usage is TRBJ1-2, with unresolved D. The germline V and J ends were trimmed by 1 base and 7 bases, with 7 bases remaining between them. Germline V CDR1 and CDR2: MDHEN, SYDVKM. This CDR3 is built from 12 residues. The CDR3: CASSLSRSGYTF. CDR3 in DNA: TGTGCCAGCAGTTTATCGCGATCTGGCTACACCTTC.

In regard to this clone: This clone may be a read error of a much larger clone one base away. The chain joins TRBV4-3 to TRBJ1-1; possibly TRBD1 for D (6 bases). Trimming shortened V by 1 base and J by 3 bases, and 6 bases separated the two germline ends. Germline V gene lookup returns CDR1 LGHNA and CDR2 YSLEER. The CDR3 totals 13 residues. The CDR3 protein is CASSQAGDTEAFF. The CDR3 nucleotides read TGCGCCAGCAGCCAAGCAGGGGACACTGAAGCTTTCTTT.

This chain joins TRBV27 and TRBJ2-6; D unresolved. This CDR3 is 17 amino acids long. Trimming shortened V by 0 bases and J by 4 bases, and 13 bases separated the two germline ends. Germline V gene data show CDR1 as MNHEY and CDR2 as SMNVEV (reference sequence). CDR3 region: CASSLSRSSLGANVLTF. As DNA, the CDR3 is TGTGCCAGCAGTTTATCGAGGTCCAGTCTAGGGGCCAACGTCCTGACTTTC. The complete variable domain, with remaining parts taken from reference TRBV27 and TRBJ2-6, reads EAQVTQNPRYLITVTGKKLTVTCSQNMNHEYMSWYRQDPGLGLRQIYYSMNVEVTDKGDVPEGYKVSRKEKRNFPLILESPSPNQTSLYFCASSLSRSSLGANVLTFGAGSRLTVL.

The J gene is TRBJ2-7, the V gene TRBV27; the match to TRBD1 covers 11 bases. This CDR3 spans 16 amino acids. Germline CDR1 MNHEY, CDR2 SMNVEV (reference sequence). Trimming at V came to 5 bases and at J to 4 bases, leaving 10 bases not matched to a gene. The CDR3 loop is CASSVPSGTGGYEQYF. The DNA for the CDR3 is TGTGCCAGCAGTGTCCCTTCCGGGACAGGGGGATACGAGCAGTACTTC.

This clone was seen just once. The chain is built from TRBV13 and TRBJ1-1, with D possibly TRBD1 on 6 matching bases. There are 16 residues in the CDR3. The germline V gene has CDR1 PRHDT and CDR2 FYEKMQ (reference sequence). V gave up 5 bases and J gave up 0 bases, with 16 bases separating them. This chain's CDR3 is CASSPGAQGMNTEAFF. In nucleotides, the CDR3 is TGTGCCAGCAGCCCAGGGGCGCAGGGGATGAACACTGAAGCTTTCTTT.

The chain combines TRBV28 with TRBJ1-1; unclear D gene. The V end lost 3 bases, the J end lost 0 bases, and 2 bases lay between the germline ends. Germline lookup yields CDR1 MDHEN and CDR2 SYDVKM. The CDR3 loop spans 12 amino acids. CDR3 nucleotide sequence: TGTGCCAGCAGTTTCTTGAACACTGAAGCTTTCTTT. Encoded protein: CASSFLNTEAFF.

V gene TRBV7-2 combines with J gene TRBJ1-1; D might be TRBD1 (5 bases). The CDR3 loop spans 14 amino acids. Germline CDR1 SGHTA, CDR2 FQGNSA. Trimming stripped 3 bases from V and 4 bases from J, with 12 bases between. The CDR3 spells CASSFLGGSTEAFF. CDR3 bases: TGTGCCAGCAGCTTCCTTGGGGGGAGCACTGAAGCTTTCTTT. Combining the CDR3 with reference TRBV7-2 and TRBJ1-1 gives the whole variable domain GAGVSQSPSNKVTEKGKDVELRCDPISGHTALYWYRQSLGQGLEFLIYFQGNSAPDKSGLPSDRFSAERTGGSVSTLTIQRTQQEDSAVYLCASSFLGGSTEAFFGQGTRLTVV.

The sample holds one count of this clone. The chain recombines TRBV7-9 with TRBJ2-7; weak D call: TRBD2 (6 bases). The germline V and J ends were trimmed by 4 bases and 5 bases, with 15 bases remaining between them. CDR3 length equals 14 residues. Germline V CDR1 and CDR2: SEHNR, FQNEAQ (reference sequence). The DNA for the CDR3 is TGTGCCAGCAGCTCGCGGGGATTTGGGGACGAGCAGTACTTC. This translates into CASSSRGFGDEQYF.

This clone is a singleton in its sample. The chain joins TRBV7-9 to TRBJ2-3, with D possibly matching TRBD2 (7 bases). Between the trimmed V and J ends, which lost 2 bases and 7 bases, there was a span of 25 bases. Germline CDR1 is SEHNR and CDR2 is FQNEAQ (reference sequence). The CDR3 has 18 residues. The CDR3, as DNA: TGTGCCAGCAGCTTAATCGGCAGCGGAGGGGGGGGGTACAATACGCAGTATTTT. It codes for CASSLIGSGGGGYNTQYF.